This T cell receptor (beta chain) was found in a study of T cell responses to AZD1222 COVID-19 vaccine. The CDR3 has 13 residues. CDR1 SGHTA and CDR2 FQGNSA come from the germline V gene. Libraries were prepared by immunoSEQ multiplex PCR; TCRdb keeps only in-frame clonotypes and omits some of them. The sample includes around 31,000 clones, 91% of them seen just once. To note about this clone: At one end, the junction sequence differs from germline, possibly due to a read error.

The V call is TRBV7-2, the J call TRBJ2-3; D gene ambiguous. This receptor was taken from an adult in good health. Here the sequenced sample was peripheral blood, taken on day 0 of AZD1222 vaccination. The DNA of the CDR3 is TGTGCCAGCAGTCCCAATAGCAGAGATACGCAGTATTTT. Translating it yields CASSPNSRDTQYF. Filled out from reference TRBV7-2 and TRBJ2-3, the complete variable domain reads GAGVSQSPSNKVTEKGKDVELRCDPISGHTALYWYRQSLGQGLEFLIYFQGNSAPDKSGLPSDRFSAERTGGSVSTLTIQRTQQEDSAVYLCASSPNSRDTQYFGPGTRLTVL.